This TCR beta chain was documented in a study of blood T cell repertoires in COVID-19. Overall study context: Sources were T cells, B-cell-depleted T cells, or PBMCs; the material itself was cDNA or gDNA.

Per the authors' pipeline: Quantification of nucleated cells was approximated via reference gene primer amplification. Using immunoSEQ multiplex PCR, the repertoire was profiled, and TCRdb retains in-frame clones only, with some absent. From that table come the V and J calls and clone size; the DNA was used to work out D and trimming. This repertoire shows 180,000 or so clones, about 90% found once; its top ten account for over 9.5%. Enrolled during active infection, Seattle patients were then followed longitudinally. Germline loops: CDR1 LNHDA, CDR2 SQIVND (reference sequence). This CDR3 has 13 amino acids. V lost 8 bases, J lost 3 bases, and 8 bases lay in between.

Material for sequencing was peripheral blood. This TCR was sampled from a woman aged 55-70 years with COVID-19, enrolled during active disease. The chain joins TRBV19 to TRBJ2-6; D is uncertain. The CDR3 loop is CASHGDGANVLTF. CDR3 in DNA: TGTGCCAGTCACGGAGATGGGGCCAACGTCCTGACTTTC.